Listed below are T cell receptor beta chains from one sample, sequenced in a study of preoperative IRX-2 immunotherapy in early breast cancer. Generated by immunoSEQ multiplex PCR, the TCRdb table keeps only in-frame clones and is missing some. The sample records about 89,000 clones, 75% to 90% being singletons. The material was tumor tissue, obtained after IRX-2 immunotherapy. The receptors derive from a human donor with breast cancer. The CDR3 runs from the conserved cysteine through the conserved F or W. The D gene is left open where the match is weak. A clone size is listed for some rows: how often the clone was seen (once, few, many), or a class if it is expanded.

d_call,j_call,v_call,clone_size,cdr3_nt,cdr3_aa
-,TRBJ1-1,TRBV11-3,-,TGTGCCAGCAGCTCGGACAAGCTTCCGGGACAACCTACTGAAGCTTTCTTT,CASSSDKLPGQPTEAFF
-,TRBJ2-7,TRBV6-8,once,TGTGCCAGCAGGAGGAGACTCAGCACCTACGAGCAGTACTTC,CASRRRLSTYEQYF
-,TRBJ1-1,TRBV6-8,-,TGTGCCAGCAGTGGATTACAGGGAAACACTGAAGCTTTCTTT,CASSGLQGNTEAFF
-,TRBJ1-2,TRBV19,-,TGTGCCAGTAGTCCGGGACGGAGCTATGGCTACACCTTC,CASSPGRSYGYTF
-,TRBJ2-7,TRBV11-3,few,TGTGCCAGCAGAAAAATAGGCACTTTCGGGGAGCAGTACTTC,CASRKIGTFGEQYF
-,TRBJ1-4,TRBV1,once,TGCGCCAGCAGCCAAGATATCATCCTCGGGCGGAAGTCTAATGAAAAACTGTTTTTT,CASSQDIILGRKSNEKLFF
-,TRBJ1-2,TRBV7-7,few,TGTGCCAGCAGCCCAAAATGGGAGCCCTCAGGGGGCTACACCTTC,CASSPKWEPSGGYTF
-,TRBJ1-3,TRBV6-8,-,TGTGCCAGCAGCCCTGGACGGCAATCTGGAAACACCATATATTTT,CASSPGRQSGNTIYF
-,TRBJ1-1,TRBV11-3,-,TGTGCCAGCAGCATTGGGTTCGGTGGGGCCAGGAACACTGAAGCTTTCTTT,CASSIGFGGARNTEAFF
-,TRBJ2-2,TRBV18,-,TGTGCCAGCCTATCCTATGCGACCACCGGGGAGCTGTTTTTT,CASLSYATTGELFF
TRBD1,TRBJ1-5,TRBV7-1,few,TGTGCCAGCAGCTTAACGGGGACAGGGAGGGTGCGGGACAGCAATCAGCCCCAGCATTTT,CASSLTGTGRVRDSNQPQHF
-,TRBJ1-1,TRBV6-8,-,TGTGCCATCAAAACAGGGACTCCCTTGAACACTGAAGCTTTCTTT,CAIKTGTPLNTEAFF
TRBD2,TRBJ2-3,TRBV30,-,TGTGCCTGGAGGCAGCTTTTAGCGGGAGGATCAGATACGCAGTATTTT,CAWRQLLAGGSDTQYF
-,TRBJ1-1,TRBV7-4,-,TGTGCCAGCAGCATTCGGACGAACCGACAAGCTTTCTTT,CASSIRTNRQAFF
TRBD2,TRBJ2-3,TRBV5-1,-,TGCGCCAGCAGCTCCCCTAGCGGGGGGAAAGATACGCAGTATTTT,CASSSPSGGKDTQYF
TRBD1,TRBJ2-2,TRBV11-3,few,TGTGCCAGCAGCTCACTACAGGGGGCGGGCGGGGAGCTGTTTTTT,CASSSLQGAGGELFF
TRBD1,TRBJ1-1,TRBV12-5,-,TGTGCTAGTGGTTCTCCGGGACAGCATGCGGCTACGAAGGTCATGAACACTGAAGCTTTCTTT,CASGSPGQHAATKVMNTEAFF
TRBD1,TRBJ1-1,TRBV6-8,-,TGTGCCAGCAGTTATCAGGGGGCGCGGTACACTGAAGCTTTCTTT,CASSYQGARYTEAFF
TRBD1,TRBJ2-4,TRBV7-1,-,TGTGCCAGCAGCTCATTACAGGGGATGTGGGCCAAAAACATTCAGTACTTC,CASSSLQGMWAKNIQYF
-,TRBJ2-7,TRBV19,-,TGTGCCAGTAGGTTCCTTGAACCGGGACTCTCCTCCTACGAGCAGTACTTC,CASRFLEPGLSSYEQYF
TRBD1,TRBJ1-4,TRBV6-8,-,TGTGCCAGCGGGGACAGGGGGCGACCTAATGAAAAACTGTTTTTT,CASGDRGRPNEKLFF
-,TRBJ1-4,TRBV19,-,TGTGCCAGTAGTATTCCCAGCGACCTGGAAAAACTGTTTTTT,CASSIPSDLEKLFF
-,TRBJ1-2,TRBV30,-,TGTGCCTGGAGTGTTTTCTGGATAGGTGGCTACACCTTC,CAWSVFWIGGYTF
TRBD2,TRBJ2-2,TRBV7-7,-,TGTGCTAGCAGCTTAGCGGGAACCACCGGGGAGCTGTTTTTT,CASSLAGTTGELFF
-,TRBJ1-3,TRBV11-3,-,TGTGCCAGCAGCTTGGCACGCTCTGGAAACACCATATATTTT,CASSLARSGNTIYF
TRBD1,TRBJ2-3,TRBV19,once,TGTGCCAGTAGTCCCGGACAGGGTCCAAGCACAGATACGCAGTATTTT,CASSPGQGPSTDTQYF
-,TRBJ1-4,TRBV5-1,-,TGCGCCAGCAGCTCGGGGGACTATCCGGGGGAAAAACTGTTTTTT,CASSSGDYPGEKLFF
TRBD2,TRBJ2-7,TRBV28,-,TGTGCCAGCAAGGGAATACTAGGACTAGCGGGAGTTTTTTTGGGGCAGTACTTC,CASKGILGLAGVFLGQYF
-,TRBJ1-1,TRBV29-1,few,TGCAGCGTTGTTAATCGGACCGTGAGCACTGAAGCTTTCTTT,CSVVNRTVSTEAFF
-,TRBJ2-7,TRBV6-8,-,TGTGCCAGCAGTTATCGCCCCTGGGGCTACGAGCAGTACTTC,CASSYRPWGYEQYF
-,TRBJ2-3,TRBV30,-,TGTGCCTGGAGTGCCTCAACAGATACGCAGTATTTT,CAWSASTDTQYF
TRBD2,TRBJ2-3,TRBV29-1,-,TGCAGCGTTACCTTCGGGGGGGCGGCAAGAACCCGCACAGATACGCAGTATTTT,CSVTFGGAARTRTDTQYF
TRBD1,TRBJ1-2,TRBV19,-,TGTGCCAGTAGCCAGGGGGATGGAGGCTACACCTTC,CASSQGDGGYTF
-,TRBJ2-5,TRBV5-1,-,TGCGCCAGCAGCTTGACAGGGGGGGAAGAGACCCAGTACTTC,CASSLTGGEETQYF
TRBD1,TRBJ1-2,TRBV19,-,TGTGCCAGTAGTCTAGAGACAGGGGATGGCTACACCTTC,CASSLETGDGYTF
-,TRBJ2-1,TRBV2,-,TGTGCCAGCGGGGGGAGCTCCTACAATGAGCAGTTCTTC,CASGGSSYNEQFF
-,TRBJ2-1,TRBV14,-,TGTGCCAGCAGCCAAGAGGGCAGGGATGAGCAGTTCTTC,CASSQEGRDEQFF
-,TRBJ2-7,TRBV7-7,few,TGTGCCAGCAGCTTAAGACTAGATTTAGACGAGCAGTACTTC,CASSLRLDLDEQYF
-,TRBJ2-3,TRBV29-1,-,TGCAGCGTTGAAGAAGGCGGGTCAGATACGCAGTATTTT,CSVEEGGSDTQYF
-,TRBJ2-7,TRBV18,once,TGTGCCAGCTCACTCCGCGCGGGATTCCAGGACGAGCAGTACTTC,CASSLRAGFQDEQYF
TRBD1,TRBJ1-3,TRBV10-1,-,TGCGCCAGCAGTGAGGGAACAGGGGGCATTCCCGAAGACACCATATATTTT,CASSEGTGGIPEDTIYF
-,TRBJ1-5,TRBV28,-,TGTGCCAGCAGACCGGGCACTTCGCCGGGTTCTCATCAGCCCCAGCATTTT,CASRPGTSPGSHQPQHF
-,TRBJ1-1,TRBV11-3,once,TGTGCCAGCAGCTTAACATCACCACAGAACACTGAAGCTTTCTTT,CASSLTSPQNTEAFF
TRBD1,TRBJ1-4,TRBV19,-,TGTGCCAGTAGTATAACGGGACAGAGCTCTATTTTT,CASSITGQSSIF
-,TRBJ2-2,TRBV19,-,TGTGCCAGTCGCCGCCTAGCCGGGGAGCTGTTTTTT,CASRRLAGELFF
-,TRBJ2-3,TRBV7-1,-,TGTGCCAGCACCCCGGGCGGGGCAGATACGCAGTATTTT,CASTPGGADTQYF
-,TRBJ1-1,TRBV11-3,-,TGTGCCAGCAGCTTGGACAGCAGTTATAACACTGAAGCTTTCTTT,CASSLDSSYNTEAFF
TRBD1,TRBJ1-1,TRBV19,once,TGTGCCAGTAGTAAACAGGGGTTCCTTGAAGCTTTCTTT,CASSKQGFLEAFF
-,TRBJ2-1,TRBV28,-,TGTGCCAGCACATATACGAACAATGAGCAGTTCTTC,CASTYTNNEQFF
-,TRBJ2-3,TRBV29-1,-,TGCAGCGTTCGCGGGAACACAGATACGCAGTATTTT,CSVRGNTDTQYF
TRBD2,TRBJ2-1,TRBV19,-,TGTGCCAGTAGTATAGCGGGAGGGCCGGTCCCCGAGCAGTTCTTC,CASSIAGGPVPEQFF
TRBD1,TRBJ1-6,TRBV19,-,TGTGCCAGTAGACCCTGGGACAGGGTAGATAATTCACCCCTCCACTTT,CASRPWDRVDNSPLHF
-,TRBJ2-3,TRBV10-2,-,TGCGCCACCCGTAGGAGGAGGAGCACAGATACGCAGTATTTT,CATRRRRSTDTQYF
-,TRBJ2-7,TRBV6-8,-,TGTGCCAGCAGTTACGAGGGGACCTACGAGCAGTACTTC,CASSYEGTYEQYF
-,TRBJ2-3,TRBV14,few,TGTGCCAGCAGCCATACCCCGGGCCCCGCTCGAGATACGCAGTATTTT,CASSHTPGPARDTQYF